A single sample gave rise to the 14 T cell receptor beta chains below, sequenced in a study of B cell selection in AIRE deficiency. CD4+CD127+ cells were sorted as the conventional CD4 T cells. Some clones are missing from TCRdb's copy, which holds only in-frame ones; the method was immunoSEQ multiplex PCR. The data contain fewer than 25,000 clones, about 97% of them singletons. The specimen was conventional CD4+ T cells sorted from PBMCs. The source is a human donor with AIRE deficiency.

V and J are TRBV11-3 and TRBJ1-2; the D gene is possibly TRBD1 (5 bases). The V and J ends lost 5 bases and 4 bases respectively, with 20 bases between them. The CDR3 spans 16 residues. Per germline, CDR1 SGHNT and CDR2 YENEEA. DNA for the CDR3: TGTGCCAGCAGCCCGTTCGCGGGGGGGAGTCCCTATGGCTACACCTTC. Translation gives CASSPFAGGSPYGYTF.

The DNA of the CDR3 is TGTGCCAGCAGTTCGGACAGGGGGAACACTGAAGCTTTCTTT. This encodes CASSSDRGNTEAFF. The chain carries TRBV6-5 and TRBJ1-1; TRBD1 matches at 9 bases. V shed 4 bases and J 1 base; nucleotides not matched to a gene: 1. Germline V gene lookup returns CDR1 MNHEY and CDR2 SVGAGI. The CDR3 length is 14 residues.

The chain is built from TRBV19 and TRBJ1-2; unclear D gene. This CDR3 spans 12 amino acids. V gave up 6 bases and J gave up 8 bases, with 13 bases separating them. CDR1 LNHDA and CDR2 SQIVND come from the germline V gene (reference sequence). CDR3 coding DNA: TGTGCCAGTAGGGGGATCTGGGAGGGCTACACCTTC. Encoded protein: CASRGIWEGYTF.

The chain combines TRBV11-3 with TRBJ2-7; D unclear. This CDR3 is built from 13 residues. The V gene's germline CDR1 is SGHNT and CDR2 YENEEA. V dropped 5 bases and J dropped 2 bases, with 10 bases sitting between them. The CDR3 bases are TGTGCCAGCAGCCTTCCAACGGCCTACGAGCAGTACTTC. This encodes CASSLPTAYEQYF.

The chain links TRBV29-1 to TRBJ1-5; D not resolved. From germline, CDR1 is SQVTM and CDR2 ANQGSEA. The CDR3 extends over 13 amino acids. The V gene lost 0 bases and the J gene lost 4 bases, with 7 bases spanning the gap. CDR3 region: CSVEEGRNQPQHF. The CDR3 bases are TGCAGCGTTGAAGAGGGCAGAAATCAGCCCCAGCATTTT.

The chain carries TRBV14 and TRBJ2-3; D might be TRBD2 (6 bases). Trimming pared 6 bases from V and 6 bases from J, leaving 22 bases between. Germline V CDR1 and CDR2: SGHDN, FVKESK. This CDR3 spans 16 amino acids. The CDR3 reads CASSHRLGGLGDTQYF. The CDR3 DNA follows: TGTGCCAGCAGTCATAGACTAGGAGGTTTAGGCGATACGCAGTATTTT.

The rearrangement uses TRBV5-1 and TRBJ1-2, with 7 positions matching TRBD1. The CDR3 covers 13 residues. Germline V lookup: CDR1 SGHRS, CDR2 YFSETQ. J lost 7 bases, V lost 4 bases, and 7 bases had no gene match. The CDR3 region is CASSQTGHGGYTF. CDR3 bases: TGCGCCAGCAGCCAGACAGGGCACGGTGGCTACACCTTC.

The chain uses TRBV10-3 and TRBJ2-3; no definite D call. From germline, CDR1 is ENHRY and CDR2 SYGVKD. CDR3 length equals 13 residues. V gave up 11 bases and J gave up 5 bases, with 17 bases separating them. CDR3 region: CAHSQFVEDTQYF. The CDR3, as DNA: TGTGCCCATAGCCAGTTCGTGGAAGATACGCAGTATTTT.

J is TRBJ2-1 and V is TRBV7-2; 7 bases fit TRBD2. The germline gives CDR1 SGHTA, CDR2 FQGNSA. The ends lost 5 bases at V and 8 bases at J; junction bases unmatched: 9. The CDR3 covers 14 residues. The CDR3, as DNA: TGTGCCAGCAGCCCCGGTCTGCGGGAGCATGAGCAGTTCTTC. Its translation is CASSPGLREHEQFF.

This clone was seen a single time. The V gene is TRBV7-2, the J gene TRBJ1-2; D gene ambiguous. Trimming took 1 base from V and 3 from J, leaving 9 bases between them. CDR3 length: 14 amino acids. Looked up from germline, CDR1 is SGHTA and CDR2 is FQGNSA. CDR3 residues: CASSLGWTDYGYTF. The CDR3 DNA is TGTGCCAGCAGCTTAGGGTGGACGGACTATGGCTACACCTTC.

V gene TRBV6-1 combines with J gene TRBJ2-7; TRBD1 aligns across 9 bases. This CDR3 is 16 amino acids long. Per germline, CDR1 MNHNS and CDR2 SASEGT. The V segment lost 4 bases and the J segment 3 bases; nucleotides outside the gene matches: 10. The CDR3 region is CASSVLEPGQGYEQYF. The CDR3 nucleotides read TGTGCCAGCAGTGTCTTGGAACCGGGACAGGGCTACGAGCAGTACTTC.

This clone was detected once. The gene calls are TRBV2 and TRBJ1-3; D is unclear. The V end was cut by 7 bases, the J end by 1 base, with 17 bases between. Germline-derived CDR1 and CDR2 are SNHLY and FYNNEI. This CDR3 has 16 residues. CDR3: CASNPQGRSSGNTIYF. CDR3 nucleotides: TGTGCCAGCAACCCCCAAGGACGGTCTTCTGGAAACACCATATATTTT. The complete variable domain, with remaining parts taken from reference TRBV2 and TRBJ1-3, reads EPEVTQTPSHQVTQMGQEVILRCVPISNHLYFYWYRQILGQKVEFLVSFYNNEISEKSEIFDDQFSVERPDGSNFTLKIRSTKLEDSAMYFCASNPQGRSSGNTIYFGEGSWLTVV.

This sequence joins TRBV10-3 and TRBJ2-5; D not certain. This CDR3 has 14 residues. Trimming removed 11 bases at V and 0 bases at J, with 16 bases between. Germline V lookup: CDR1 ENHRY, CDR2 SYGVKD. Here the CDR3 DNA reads TGTGCCTCGTCCCAGTACGGGTACCAAGAGACCCAGTACTTC. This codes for CASSQYGYQETQYF.

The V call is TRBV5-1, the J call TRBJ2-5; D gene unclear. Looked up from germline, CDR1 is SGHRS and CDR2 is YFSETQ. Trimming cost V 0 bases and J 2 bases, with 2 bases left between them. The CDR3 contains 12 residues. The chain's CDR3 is CASSLGQETQYF. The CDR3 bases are TGCGCCAGCAGCTTGGGACAAGAGACCCAGTACTTC.